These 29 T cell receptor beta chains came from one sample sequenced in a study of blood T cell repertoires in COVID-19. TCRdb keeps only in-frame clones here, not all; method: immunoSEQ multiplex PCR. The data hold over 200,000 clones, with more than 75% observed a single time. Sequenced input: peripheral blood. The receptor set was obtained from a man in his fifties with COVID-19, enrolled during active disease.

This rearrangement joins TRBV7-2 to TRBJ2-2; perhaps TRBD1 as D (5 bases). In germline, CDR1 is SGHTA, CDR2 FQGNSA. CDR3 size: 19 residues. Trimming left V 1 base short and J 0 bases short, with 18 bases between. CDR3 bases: TGTGCCAGCAGCTTAGATACAGGTTCCCGGTTCGCGAACACCGGGGAGCTGTTTTTT. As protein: CASSLDTGSRFANTGELFF.

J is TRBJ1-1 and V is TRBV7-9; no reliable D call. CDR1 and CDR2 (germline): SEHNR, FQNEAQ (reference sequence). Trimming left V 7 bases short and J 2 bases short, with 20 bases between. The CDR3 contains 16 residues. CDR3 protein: CASKDTSRGVNTEAFF. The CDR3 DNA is TGTGCCAGCAAAGATACTTCGCGGGGAGTCAACACTGAAGCTTTCTTT.

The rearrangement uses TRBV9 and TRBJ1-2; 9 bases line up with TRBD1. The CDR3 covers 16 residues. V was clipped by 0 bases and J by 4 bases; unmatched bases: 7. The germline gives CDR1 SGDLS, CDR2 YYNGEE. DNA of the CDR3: TGTGCCAGCAGCGTAGGGGCGGGGACAGGGACCTATGGCTACACCTTC. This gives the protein CASSVGAGTGTYGYTF.

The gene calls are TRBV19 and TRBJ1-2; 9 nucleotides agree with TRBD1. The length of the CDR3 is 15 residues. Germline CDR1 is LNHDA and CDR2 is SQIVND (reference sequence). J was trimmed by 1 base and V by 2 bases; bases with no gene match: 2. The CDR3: CASSIQGQGNYGYTF. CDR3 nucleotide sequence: TGTGCCAGTAGTATACAGGGACAGGGTAACTATGGCTACACCTTC.

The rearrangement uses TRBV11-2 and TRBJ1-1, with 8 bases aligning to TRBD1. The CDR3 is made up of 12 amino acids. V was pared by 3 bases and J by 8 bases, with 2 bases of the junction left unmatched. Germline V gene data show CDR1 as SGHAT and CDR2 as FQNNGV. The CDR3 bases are TGTGCCAGCAGCTTGACAGGGGTGGAAGCTTTCTTT. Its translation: CASSLTGVEAFF.

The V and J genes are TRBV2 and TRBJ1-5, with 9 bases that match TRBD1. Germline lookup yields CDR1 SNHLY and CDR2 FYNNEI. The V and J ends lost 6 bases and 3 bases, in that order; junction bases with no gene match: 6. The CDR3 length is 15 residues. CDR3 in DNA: TGTGCCAGCAGCCAAGGGACAGGGAACAATCAGCCCCAGCATTTT. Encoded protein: CASSQGTGNNQPQHF.

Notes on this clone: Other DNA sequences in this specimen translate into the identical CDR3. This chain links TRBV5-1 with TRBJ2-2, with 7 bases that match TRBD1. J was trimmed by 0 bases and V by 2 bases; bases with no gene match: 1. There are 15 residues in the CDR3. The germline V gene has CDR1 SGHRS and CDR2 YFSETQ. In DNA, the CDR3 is TGCGCCAGCAGCTTAACAGGGGCGAACACCGGGGAGCTGTTTTTT. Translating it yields CASSLTGANTGELFF.

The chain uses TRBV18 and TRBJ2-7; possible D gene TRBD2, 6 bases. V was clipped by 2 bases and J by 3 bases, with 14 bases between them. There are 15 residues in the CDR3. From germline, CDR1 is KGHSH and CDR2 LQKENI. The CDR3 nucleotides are TGTGCCAGCTCACCAAAACTAGCAGAAGACTACGAGCAGTACTTC. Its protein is CASSPKLAEDYEQYF.

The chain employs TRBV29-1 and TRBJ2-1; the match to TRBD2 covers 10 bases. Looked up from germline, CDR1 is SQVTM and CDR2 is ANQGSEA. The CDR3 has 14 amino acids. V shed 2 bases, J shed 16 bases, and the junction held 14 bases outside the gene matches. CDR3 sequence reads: CSVETGTSVRALFF. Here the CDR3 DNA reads TGCAGCGTTGAAACAGGGACTAGCGTGCGAGCGCTTTTCTTC.

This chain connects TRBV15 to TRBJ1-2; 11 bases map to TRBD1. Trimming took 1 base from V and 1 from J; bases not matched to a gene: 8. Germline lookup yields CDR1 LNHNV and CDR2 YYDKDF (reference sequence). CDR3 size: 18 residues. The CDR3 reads CATSRGFGTGGLNYGYTF. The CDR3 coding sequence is TGTGCCACCAGCAGAGGGTTTGGGACAGGGGGGCTTAACTATGGCTACACCTTC.

The CDR3 DNA reads TGCGCCAGCAGCTTGGACAGCGGGGGGCCCGGGGAGCTGTTTTTT. It encodes CASSLDSGGPGELFF. V usage is TRBV5-1 and J usage is TRBJ2-2, with 9 bases that match TRBD2. The CDR3 runs 15 residues. Losses at the gene ends were 0 bases for V and 6 bases for J; bases not matched to a gene: 3. Germline V gene sequence: CDR1 SGHRS, CDR2 YFSETQ.

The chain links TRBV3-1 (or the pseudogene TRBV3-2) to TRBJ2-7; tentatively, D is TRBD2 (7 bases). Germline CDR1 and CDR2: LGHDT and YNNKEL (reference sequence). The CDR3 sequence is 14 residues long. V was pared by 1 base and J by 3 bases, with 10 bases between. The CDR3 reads CASSQGGGLYEQYF. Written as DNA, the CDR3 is TGTGCCAGCAGCCAAGGGGGGGGGCTCTACGAGCAGTACTTC.

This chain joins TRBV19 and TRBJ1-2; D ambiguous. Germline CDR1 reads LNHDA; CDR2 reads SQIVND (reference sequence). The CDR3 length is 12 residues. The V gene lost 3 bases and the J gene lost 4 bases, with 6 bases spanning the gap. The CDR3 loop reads CASSIYSYGYTF. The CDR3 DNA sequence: TGTGCCAGTAGTATTTACAGCTATGGCTACACCTTC.

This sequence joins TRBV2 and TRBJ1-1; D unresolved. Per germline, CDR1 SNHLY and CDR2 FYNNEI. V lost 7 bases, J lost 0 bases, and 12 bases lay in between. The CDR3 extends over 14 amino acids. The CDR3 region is CASTAGLMNTEAFF. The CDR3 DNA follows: TGTGCCAGCACGGCAGGCTTGATGAACACTGAAGCTTTCTTT.

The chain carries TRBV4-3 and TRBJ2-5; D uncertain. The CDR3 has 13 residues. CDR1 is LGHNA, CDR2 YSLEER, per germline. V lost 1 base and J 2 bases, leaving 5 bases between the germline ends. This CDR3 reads CASSQGAQETQYF. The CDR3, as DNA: TGCGCCAGCAGCCAAGGTGCGCAAGAGACCCAGTACTTC.

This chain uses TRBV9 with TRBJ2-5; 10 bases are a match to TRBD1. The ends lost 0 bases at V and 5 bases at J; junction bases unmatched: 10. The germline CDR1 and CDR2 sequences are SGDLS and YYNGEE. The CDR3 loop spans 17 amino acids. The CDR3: CASSVEVGGQGKETQYF. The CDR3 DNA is TGTGCCAGCAGCGTAGAGGTTGGGGGACAGGGGAAGGAGACCCAGTACTTC.

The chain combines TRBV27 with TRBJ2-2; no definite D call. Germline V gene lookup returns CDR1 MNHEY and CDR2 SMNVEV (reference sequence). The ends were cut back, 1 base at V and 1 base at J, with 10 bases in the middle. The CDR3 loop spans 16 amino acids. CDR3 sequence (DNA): TGTGCCAGCAGTTTATTGGCTGATCAGAACACCGGGGAGCTGTTTTTT. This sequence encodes CASSLLADQNTGELFF.

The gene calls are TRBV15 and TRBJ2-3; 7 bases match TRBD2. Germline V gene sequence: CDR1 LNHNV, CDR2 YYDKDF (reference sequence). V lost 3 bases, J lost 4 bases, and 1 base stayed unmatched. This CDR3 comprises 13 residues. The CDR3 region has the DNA TGTGCCACCAGCAGGGGGGGGTCAGATACGCAGTATTTT. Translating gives CATSRGGSDTQYF.

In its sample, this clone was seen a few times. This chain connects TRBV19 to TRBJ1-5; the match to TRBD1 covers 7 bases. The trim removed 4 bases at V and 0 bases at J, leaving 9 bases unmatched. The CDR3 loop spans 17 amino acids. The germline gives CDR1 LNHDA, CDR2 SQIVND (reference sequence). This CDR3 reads CASSTTRDSYSNQPQHF. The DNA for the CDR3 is TGTGCCAGTAGTACCACCCGGGACAGTTATAGCAATCAGCCCCAGCATTTT.

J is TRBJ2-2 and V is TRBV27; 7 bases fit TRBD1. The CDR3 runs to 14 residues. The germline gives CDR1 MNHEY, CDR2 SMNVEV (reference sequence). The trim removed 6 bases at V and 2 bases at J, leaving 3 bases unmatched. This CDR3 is CASSGTDNTGELFF. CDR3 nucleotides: TGTGCCAGCAGCGGGACAGATAACACCGGGGAGCTGTTTTTT.

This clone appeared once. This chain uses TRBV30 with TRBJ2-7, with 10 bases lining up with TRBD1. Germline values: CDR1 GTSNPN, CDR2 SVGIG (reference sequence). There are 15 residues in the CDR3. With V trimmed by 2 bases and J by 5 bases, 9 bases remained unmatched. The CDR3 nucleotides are TGTGCCTGGAGTCCCGGGACAGGGGTCACCCACGAGCAGTACTTC. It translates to CAWSPGTGVTHEQYF.

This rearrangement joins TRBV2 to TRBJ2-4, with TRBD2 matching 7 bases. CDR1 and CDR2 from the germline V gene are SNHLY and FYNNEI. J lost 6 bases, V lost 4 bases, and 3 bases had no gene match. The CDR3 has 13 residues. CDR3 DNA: TGTGCCAGCAGTGCCGGGACTACAAACATTCAGTACTTC. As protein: CASSAGTTNIQYF.

The CDR3 loop reads CSVEVSSGGYGYTF. Here the CDR3 DNA reads TGCAGCGTTGAGGTTTCCTCAGGGGGCTATGGCTACACCTTC. The chain joins TRBV29-1 to TRBJ1-2; TRBD1 agrees at 7 bases. The CDR3 is 14 amino acids. V gave up 3 bases and J gave up 4 bases; unmatched junction bases: 8. Germline lookup yields CDR1 SQVTM and CDR2 ANQGSEA.

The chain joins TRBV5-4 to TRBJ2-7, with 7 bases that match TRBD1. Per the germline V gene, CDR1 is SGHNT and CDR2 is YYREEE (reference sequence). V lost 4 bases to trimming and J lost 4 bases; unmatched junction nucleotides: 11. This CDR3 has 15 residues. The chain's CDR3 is CASSPPGTERYEQYF. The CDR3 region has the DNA TGTGCCAGCAGCCCACCCGGGACAGAACGGTACGAGCAGTACTTC.

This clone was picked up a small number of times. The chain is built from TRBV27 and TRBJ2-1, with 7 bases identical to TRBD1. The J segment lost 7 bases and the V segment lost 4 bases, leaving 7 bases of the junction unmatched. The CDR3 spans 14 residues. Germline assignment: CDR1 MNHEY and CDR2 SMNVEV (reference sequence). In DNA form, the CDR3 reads TGTGCCAGCAGTTGGGAAGACAGGGCAAATGAGCAGTTCTTC. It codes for CASSWEDRANEQFF.

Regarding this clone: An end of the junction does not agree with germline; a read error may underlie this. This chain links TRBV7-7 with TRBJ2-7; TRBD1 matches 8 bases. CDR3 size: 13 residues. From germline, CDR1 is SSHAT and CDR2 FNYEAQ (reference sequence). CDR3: CASSPGQGYEQYF. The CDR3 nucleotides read TGTGCTAGCAGCCCCGGACAGGGATACGAGCAGTACTTC.

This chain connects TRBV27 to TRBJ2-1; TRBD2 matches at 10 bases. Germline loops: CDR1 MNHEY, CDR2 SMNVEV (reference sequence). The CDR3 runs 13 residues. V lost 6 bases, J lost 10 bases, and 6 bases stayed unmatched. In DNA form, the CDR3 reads TGTGCCAGCAGCCGGACTAGCGGATACGAGCAGTTCTTC. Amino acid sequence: CASSRTSGYEQFF.

This CDR3 is CATSRDGFLGYTF. CDR3 sequence (DNA): TGTGCCACCAGCAGAGACGGGTTTCTTGGCTACACCTTC. This rearrangement joins TRBV15 to TRBJ1-2; D gene uncertain. Germline V lookup: CDR1 LNHNV, CDR2 YYDKDF (reference sequence). The CDR3 sequence is 13 residues long. The V end was cut by 0 bases, the J end by 7 bases, with 9 bases between.

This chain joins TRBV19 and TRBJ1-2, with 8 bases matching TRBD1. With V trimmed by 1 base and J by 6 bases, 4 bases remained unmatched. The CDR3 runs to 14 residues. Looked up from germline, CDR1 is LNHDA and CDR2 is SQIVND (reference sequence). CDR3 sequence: CASSIAPDRDGYTF. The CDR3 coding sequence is TGTGCCAGTAGTATAGCCCCGGACAGGGATGGCTACACCTTC.